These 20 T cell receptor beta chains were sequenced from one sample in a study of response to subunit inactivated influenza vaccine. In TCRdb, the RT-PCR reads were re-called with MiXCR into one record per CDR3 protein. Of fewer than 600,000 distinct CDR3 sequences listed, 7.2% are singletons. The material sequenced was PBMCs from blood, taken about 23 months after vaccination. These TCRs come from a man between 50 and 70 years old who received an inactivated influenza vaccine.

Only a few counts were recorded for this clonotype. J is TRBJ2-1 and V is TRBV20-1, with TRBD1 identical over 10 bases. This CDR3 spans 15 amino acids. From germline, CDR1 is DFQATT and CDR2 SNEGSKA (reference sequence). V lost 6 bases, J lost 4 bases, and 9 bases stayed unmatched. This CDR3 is CSAPTTGQGYNEQFF. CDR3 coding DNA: TGCAGTGCGCCTACAACGGGACAGGGGTACAATGAGCAGTTCTTC.

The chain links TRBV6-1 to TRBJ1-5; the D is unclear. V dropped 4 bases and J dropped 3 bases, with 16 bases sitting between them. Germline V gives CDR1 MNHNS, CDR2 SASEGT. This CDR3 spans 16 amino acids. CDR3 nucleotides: TGTGCCAGCAGTGGAGGAGGGAGCGATTCCAATCAGCCCCAGCATTTT. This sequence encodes CASSGGGSDSNQPQHF.

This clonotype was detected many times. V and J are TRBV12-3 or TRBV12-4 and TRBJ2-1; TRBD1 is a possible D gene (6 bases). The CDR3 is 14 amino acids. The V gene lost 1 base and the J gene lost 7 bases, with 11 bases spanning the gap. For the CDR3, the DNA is TGTGCCAGCAGTTTAGGAGGGGGTCGGAATGAGCAGTTCTTC. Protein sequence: CASSLGGGRNEQFF.

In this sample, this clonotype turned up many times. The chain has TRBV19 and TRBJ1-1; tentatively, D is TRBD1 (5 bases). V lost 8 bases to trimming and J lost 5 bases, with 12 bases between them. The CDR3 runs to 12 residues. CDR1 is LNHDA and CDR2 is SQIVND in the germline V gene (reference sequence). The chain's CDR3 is CASRGGGTEAFF. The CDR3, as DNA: TGTGCCAGTCGCGGGGGGGGTACTGAAGCTTTCTTT. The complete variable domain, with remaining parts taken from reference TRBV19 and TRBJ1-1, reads DGGITQSPKYLFRKEGQNVTLSCEQNLNHDAMYWYRQDPGQGLRLIYYSQIVNDFQKGDIAEGYSVSREKKESFPLTVTSAQKNPTAFYLCASRGGGTEAFFGQGTRLTVV.

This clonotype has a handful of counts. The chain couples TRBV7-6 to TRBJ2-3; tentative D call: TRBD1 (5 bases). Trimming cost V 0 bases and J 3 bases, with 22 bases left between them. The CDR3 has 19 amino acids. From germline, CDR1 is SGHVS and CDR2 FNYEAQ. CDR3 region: CASSLAGRDYPSETDTQYF. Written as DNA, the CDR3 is TGTGCCAGCAGCTTAGCTGGCAGGGATTACCCCTCGGAAACAGATACGCAGTATTTT.

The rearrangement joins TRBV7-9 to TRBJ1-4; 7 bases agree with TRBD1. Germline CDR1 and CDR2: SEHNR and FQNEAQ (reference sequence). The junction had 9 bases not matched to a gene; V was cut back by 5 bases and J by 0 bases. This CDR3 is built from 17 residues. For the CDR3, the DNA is TGTGCCAGCAGCCGAGGAGCAGGGGGTTCAACTAATGAAAAACTGTTTTTT. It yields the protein CASSRGAGGSTNEKLFF. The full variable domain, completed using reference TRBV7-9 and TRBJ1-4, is DTGVSQNPRHKITKRGQNVTFRCDPISEHNRLYWYRQTLGQGPEFLTYFQNEAQLEKSRLLSDRFSAERPKGSFSTLEIQRTEQGDSAMYLCASSRGAGGSTNEKLFFGSGTQLSVL.

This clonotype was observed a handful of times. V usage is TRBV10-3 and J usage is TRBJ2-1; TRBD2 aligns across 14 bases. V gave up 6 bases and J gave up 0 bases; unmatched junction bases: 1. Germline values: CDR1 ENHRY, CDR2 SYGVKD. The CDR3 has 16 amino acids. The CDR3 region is CAIRGTSGSSYNEQFF. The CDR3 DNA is TGTGCCATCAGAGGGACTAGCGGGAGCTCCTACAATGAGCAGTTCTTC.

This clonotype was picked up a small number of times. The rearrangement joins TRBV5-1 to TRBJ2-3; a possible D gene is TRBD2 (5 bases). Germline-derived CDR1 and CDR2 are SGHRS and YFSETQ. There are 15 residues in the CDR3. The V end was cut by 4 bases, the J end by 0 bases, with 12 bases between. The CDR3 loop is CASSLRDGSTDTQYF. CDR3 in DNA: TGCGCCAGCAGCCTCCGGGATGGAAGCACAGATACGCAGTATTTT.

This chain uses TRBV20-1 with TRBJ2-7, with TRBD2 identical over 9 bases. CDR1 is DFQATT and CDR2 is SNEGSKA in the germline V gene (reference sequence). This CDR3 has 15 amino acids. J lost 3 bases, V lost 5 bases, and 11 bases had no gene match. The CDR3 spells CSAGNSGRTIYEQYF. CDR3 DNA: TGCAGTGCTGGTAATAGCGGGAGAACCATCTACGAGCAGTACTTC.

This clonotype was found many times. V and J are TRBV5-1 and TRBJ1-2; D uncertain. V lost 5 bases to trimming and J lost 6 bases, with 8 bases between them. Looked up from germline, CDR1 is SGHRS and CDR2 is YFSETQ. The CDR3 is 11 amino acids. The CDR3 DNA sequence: TGCGCCAGCAGAGGACTGGATGGCTACACCTTC. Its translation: CASRGLDGYTF.

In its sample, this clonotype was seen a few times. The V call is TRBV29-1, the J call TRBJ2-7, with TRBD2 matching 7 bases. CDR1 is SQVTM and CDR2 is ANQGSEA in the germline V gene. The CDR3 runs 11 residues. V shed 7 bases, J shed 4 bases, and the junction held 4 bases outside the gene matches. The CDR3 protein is CSASGIYEQYF. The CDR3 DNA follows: TGCAGCGCCAGCGGGATTTACGAGCAGTACTTC.

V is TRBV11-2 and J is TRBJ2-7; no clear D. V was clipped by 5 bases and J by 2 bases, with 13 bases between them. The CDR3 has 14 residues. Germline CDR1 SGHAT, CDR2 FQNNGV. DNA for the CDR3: TGTGCCAGCAGCCGAAACACCCTTGCCTACGAGCAGTACTTC. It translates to CASSRNTLAYEQYF.

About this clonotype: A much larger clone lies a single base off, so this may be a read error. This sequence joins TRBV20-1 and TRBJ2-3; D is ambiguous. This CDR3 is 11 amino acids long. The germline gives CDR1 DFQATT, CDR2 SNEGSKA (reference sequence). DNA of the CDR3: TGCAGGGCTTCGTATATGGATACGCAGTATTTT. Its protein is CRASYMDTQYF.

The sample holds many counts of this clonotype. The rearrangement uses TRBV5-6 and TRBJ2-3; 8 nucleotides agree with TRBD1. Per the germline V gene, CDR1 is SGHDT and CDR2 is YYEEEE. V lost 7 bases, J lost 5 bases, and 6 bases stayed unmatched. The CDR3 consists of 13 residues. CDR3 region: CASRGQAGDTQYF. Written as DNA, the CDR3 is TGTGCCAGCCGGGGACAGGCCGGAGATACGCAGTATTTT.

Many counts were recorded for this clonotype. CDR3 nucleotides: TGCGCCAGCAGCCAATCGGCGGGAGGATGGGAGACCCAGTACTTC. Protein: CASSQSAGGWETQYF. The chain combines TRBV4-3 with TRBJ2-5; 8 bases match TRBD2. This CDR3 spans 15 amino acids. The ends lost 2 bases at V and 5 bases at J; junction bases unmatched: 7. Germline V lookup: CDR1 LGHNA, CDR2 YSLEER.

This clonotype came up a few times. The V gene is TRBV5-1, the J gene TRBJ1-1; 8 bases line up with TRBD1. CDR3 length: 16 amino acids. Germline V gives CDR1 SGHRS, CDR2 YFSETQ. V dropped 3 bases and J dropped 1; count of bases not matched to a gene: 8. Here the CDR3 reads CASSSPRGLANTEAFF. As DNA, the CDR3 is TGCGCCAGCAGCTCACCCAGGGGGCTCGCGAACACTGAAGCTTTCTTT. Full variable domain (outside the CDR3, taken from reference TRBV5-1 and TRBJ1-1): KAGVTQTPRYLIKTRGQQVTLSCSPISGHRSVSWYQQTPGQGLQFLFEYFSETQRNKGNFPGRFSGRQFSNSRSEMNVSTLELGDSALYLCASSSPRGLANTEAFFGQGTRLTVV.

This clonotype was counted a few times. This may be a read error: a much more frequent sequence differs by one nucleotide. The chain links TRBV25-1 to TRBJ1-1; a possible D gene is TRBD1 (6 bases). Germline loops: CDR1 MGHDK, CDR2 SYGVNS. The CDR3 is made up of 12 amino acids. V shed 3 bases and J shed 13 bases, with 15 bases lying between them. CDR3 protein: CASSEVGGLVFF. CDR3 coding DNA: TGTGCCAGCAGTGAGGTCGGGGGGCTGGTTTTCTTT.

CDR3 in DNA: TGTGCCAGCAGCGCACAGGGCGTCCAGGCAGAGCAGTACTTC. This codes for CASSAQGVQAEQYF. The genes are TRBV4-2 and TRBJ2-7; TRBD1 is a possible D gene (6 bases). The CDR3 totals 14 residues. Germline V gene data show CDR1 as LGHNA and CDR2 as YNFKEQ. Trimming left V 5 bases short and J 7 bases short, with 18 bases between.

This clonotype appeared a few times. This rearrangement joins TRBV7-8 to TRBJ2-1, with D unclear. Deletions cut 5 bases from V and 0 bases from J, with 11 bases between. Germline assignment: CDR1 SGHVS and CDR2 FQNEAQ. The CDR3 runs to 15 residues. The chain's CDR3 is CASSHVNSSYNEQFF. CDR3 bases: TGTGCCAGCAGCCACGTCAACAGCTCCTACAATGAGCAGTTCTTC.

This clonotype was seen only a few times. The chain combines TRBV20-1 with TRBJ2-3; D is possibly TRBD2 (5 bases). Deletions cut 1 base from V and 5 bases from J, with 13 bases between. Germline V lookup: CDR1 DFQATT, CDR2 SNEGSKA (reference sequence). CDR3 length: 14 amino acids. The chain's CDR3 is CSARGRDFRDTQYF. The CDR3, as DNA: TGCAGTGCTAGAGGCCGGGATTTCCGAGATACGCAGTATTTT.